The 9 T cell receptor beta chains below come from one sample, sequenced in a study of radiotherapy plus CTLA-4 blockade in lung cancer (dated by TCRdb to 2017 to 2018). Library preparation was by the immunoSEQ multiplex PCR assay. TCRdb's version of the immuneACCESS table is confined to in-frame rearrangements and falls short of the full clone set. An unresolved V gene accounts for under half of the shortfall where checked; the remainder is of unknown origin. The sample table holds about 45,000 clones, of which 50% to 70% were seen once. Around a sixth of the sample goes to the ten largest clones. This material consisted of peripheral blood, taken from a patient treated with radiotherapy plus ipilimumab. The receptor source for this set is a human donor with non-small cell lung cancer who had a partial response to radiotherapy plus ipilimumab.

A note on this clone: At the DNA level, this CDR3 is encoded by other sequences in the same sample as well. V is TRBV5-1 and J is TRBJ2-1; D possibly corresponds to TRBD1 (5 bases). Germline-derived CDR1 and CDR2 are SGHRS and YFSETQ. This CDR3 has 15 amino acids. V lost 0 bases, J lost 7 bases, and 14 bases lay in between. Here the CDR3 reads CASSLEAGSYNEQFF. CDR3 nucleotides: TGCGCCAGCAGCTTGGAGGCAGGGTCGTATAATGAGCAGTTCTTC.

This clone was counted only a few times. The chain employs TRBV7-8 and TRBJ1-1; a weak D match, TRBD1 (6 bases). Germline CDR1 is SGHVS and CDR2 is FQNEAQ. The CDR3 is 16 residues long. V gave up 4 bases and J gave up 5 bases, with 20 bases separating them. CDR3 sequence: CASSSLPQGGGTEAFF. Here the CDR3 DNA reads TGTGCCAGCAGCTCCCTACCACAGGGCGGGGGGACTGAAGCTTTCTTT. The full variable domain, completed using reference TRBV7-8 and TRBJ1-1, is GAGVSQSPRYKVAKRGQDVALRCDPISGHVSLFWYQQALGQGPEFLTYFQNEAQLDKSGLPSDRFFAERPEGSVSTLKIQRTQQEDSAVYLCASSSLPQGGGTEAFFGQGTRLTVV.

This clone was counted a single time. The junction departs from the called germline gene at one end, perhaps through a read error. The chain couples TRBV6-5 to TRBJ2-2, with D unresolved. CDR1 and CDR2 from the germline V gene are MNHEY and SVGAGI. This CDR3 is built from 13 residues. CDR3 bases: TGTGCCAGCAGCCGCACTAACATCGGGGAGCTGTTTTTT. This codes for CASSRTNIGELFF.

This clone was counted a few times. J is TRBJ1-1 and V is TRBV5-1; TRBD1 might be the D (6 bases). Germline V gene lookup returns CDR1 SGHRS and CDR2 YFSETQ. Trimming left V 4 bases short and J 0 bases short, with 7 bases between. The CDR3 length is 13 residues. The CDR3 reads CASSPGVNTEAFF. The CDR3 DNA is TGCGCCAGCAGCCCAGGGGTGAACACTGAAGCTTTCTTT.

This clone has only a few counts. The J gene is TRBJ2-1, the V gene TRBV10-3, with D perhaps TRBD2 (5 bases). Germline-derived CDR1 and CDR2 are ENHRY and SYGVKD. V was pared by 0 bases and J by 2 bases, with 5 bases between. The CDR3 is 14 residues long. The CDR3 spells CAISESTTYNEQFF. CDR3 bases: TGTGCCATCAGTGAGTCGACTACCTACAATGAGCAGTTCTTC.

The rearrangement uses TRBV7-2 and TRBJ1-5; 8 bases fit TRBD1. The V and J ends lost 6 bases and 9 bases, in that order; junction bases with no gene match: 16. This CDR3 spans 16 amino acids. Germline lookup yields CDR1 SGHTA and CDR2 FQGNSA. CDR3 in amino acids: CASSLATGALRGPQHF. The CDR3 nucleotides read TGTGCCAGCAGTCTAGCGACAGGGGCCCTCCGCGGGCCCCAGCATTTT.

CDR3 sequence: CASSLSQDLGYTF. The CDR3, as DNA: TGTGCCAGCAGTTTATCTCAGGACTTGGGCTACACCTTC. This chain links TRBV27 with TRBJ1-2, with D unclear. The CDR3 runs 13 residues. V was cut by 0 bases and J by 8 bases, with 10 bases left in between. Germline CDR1 and CDR2: MNHEY and SMNVEV (reference sequence).

The chain uses TRBV7-2 and TRBJ1-2; 9 bases align to TRBD1. V trimming: 5 bases; J trimming: 0 bases; junction bases outside the gene matches: 4. This CDR3 spans 15 amino acids. Germline CDR1 reads SGHTA; CDR2 reads FQGNSA. Written as DNA, the CDR3 is TGTGCCAGCAGCCCCGGACAGGGGACTAACTATGGCTACACCTTC. Its translation is CASSPGQGTNYGYTF.

This chain joins TRBV5-6 and TRBJ2-7; 7 bases align to TRBD2. J was trimmed by 5 bases and V by 2 bases; bases with no gene match: 4. Germline V gives CDR1 SGHDT, CDR2 YYEEEE. This CDR3 is 13 amino acids long. Here the CDR3 DNA reads TGTGCCAGCAGCTTCACGGGAGGTGACGAGCAGTACTTC. Translation: CASSFTGGDEQYF.